In its sample, the clone carrying this T cell receptor (beta chain) was seen a few times. Its antigen is not identified. The germline gives CDR1 MNHEY, CDR2 SVGAGI. Between the trimmed V and J ends, which lost 2 bases and 2 bases, there was a span of 11 bases. The CDR3 runs to 15 residues. The second PCR ran about 7 to 12 cycles with a sample-barcoded 5' primer and J-beta primers. TCRdb redid the calling of the 5' RACE reads with MiXCR, one entry per CDR3 protein. The sample contains about 1.1 million distinct CDR3 sequences, more than 30% of which appear only once. This sample is part of a study of blood T cells in healthy people across ages. Study as a whole: Template switching recovered approximately one barcoded beta molecule for every two T cells.

Whole-study findings and limits: Greater diversity and more naive CD4+ cells were seen in long-lived donors than in aged donors. TCR beta diversity per million T cells fell roughly linearly with age. There was a strong correlation between TCR beta diversity and naive T cell percentage.

The chain is built from TRBV6-5 and TRBJ2-3; D perhaps matches TRBD2 (5 bases). The origin of this receptor is a man aged 18 to 30 in good health. Sequencing used blood. CDR3 nucleotides: TGTGCCAGCAGTTACCAAAGCGGCCTCACAGATACGCAGTATTTT. Translating it yields CASSYQSGLTDTQYF.